This TCR beta chain is drawn from a study of molecular identifiers for immune sequencing clone quantification. This clonotype was detected only a few times. In TCRdb, the PCR reads were re-called with MiXCR into one record per CDR3 protein. This table holds about 630,000 distinct CDR3 sequences, about 25% found once. Sequenced material: naive CD8+ T cells from blood, with Jurkat cell RNA spiked in. Subset in this sample: FACS-sorted CD8+CD4-CCR7+CD45RA+ naive T cells. The sequence was obtained from a human donor in good health. Some libraries in this study had Jurkat cell RNA spiked in.

CDR3 bases: TGTGCCACCAGTGACGCGGGAGGGCCGGGTGAGCAGTTCTTC. Protein: CATSDAGGPGEQFF. The genes are TRBV24-1 and TRBJ2-1; 9 bases agree with TRBD2. CDR1 is KGHDR and CDR2 is SFDVKD in the germline V gene. V lost 4 bases, J lost 9 bases, and 6 bases stayed unmatched. The CDR3 loop spans 14 amino acids.